Presented here are 28 T cell receptor beta chains from one specimen sequenced in a study of shared clonotypes between healthy human individuals. TCRdb's table, derived via immunoSEQ multiplex PCR, lists solely in-frame clones and lacks some. The data show over a million clones, 96% seen once. Material: naive CD4+ T cells sorted from blood. Subset described: CD45RA+ positively selected. The receptors derive from a man aged 25-45 years in good health.

V is TRBV9 and J is TRBJ2-2, with D unclear. Germline CDR1 SGDLS, CDR2 YYNGEE. This CDR3 has 15 amino acids. V dropped 0 bases and J dropped 4 bases, with 10 bases sitting between them. Written as DNA, the CDR3 is TGTGCCAGCAGCGTAGCTGGTCGGATCACCGGGGAGCTGTTTTTT. This gives the protein CASSVAGRITGELFF.

Comment on this clone: This same CDR3 is encoded by further DNA sequences in the sample. The CDR3: CASSQDLSQPQHF. The CDR3 DNA sequence: TGCGCCAGCAGCCAAGATTTGTCACAGCCCCAGCATTTT. The chain couples TRBV4-3 to TRBJ1-5; no reliable D call. The CDR3 is 13 amino acids. With 0 bases removed from V and 7 bases from J, the gap between germline ends came to 7 bases. The germline gives CDR1 LGHNA, CDR2 YSLEER.

The rearrangement joins TRBV10-2 to TRBJ1-5; TRBD1 might be the D (6 bases). The CDR3 runs to 20 residues. Trimming cost V 0 bases and J 0 bases, with 21 bases left between them. CDR1 is WSHSY and CDR2 is SAAADI in the germline V gene. The CDR3 sequence is CASSESWGQPSSLSNQPQHF. The CDR3 coding sequence is TGCGCCAGCAGTGAGTCTTGGGGGCAGCCGTCCTCCCTTAGCAATCAGCCCCAGCATTTT.

The chain is built from TRBV5-4 and TRBJ2-7, with D tentatively TRBD1 (6 bases). The CDR3 contains 16 residues. Trimming pared 0 bases from V and 6 bases from J, leaving 19 bases between. Germline CDR1 SGHNT, CDR2 YYREEE (reference sequence). The CDR3 coding sequence is TGTGCCAGCAGCTTGGCAACTGGACAGATCTTCACCGAGCAGTACTTC. Protein: CASSLATGQIFTEQYF.

Of note for this clone: The same CDR3 is also encoded by other DNA sequences in this sample. J is TRBJ1-5 and V is TRBV6-5, with unresolved D. CDR1 is MNHEY, CDR2 SVGAGI, per germline. The CDR3 sequence is 13 residues long. Trimming took 2 bases from V and 4 from J, leaving 6 bases between them. The CDR3 DNA sequence: TGTGCCAGCAGTTACCGGGTAAATCAGCCCCAGCATTTT. It translates to CASSYRVNQPQHF.

For this clone: No conserved phenylalanine or tryptophan ends this CDR3, so it is likely a read error. The limits of the CDR3 on the DNA are not certain, so only TCRdb's listed CDR3 is given. The J gene is TRBJ1-2, the V gene TRBV6-5; no check of the table's D call, TRBD1, against the DNA was made. Germline loops: CDR1 MNHEY, CDR2 SVGAGI. The CDR3 totals 9 residues, both ends included. The CDR3 loop is CASSYSDRD.

The chain has TRBV5-4 and TRBJ1-2; tentative D call: TRBD1 (5 bases). Germline values: CDR1 SGHNT, CDR2 YYREEE (reference sequence). This CDR3 has 13 residues. V lost 2 bases, J lost 4 bases, and 9 bases lay in between. The CDR3 sequence: CASSLDRVYGYTF. The CDR3 coding sequence is TGTGCCAGCAGCTTAGACAGAGTCTATGGCTACACCTTC.

This chain uses TRBV14 with TRBJ2-1; weak D call: TRBD2 (6 bases). The germline CDR1 and CDR2 sequences are SGHDN and FVKESK. The CDR3 consists of 17 residues. The V end lost 0 bases, the J end lost 2 bases, and 14 bases lay between the germline ends. The CDR3 DNA reads TGTGCCAGCAGCCAAGATGCGAGACTAGGTGCCTACAATGAGCAGTTCTTC. Translation: CASSQDARLGAYNEQFF.

The chain is built from TRBV28 and TRBJ2-1; 13 positions agree with TRBD2. CDR3 length: 16 residues. Trimming cost V 6 bases and J 8 bases; bases outside gene matches: 10. The germline V gene has CDR1 MDHEN and CDR2 SYDVKM. In DNA, the CDR3 is TGTGCCAGCAGCCTAACCGGGACTAGCGGGATCTATGAGCAGTTCTTC. Translated, it gives CASSLTGTSGIYEQFF.

The chain joins TRBV7-6 to TRBJ2-5; tentatively, D is TRBD2 (6 bases). The CDR3 sequence is 15 residues long. V was pared by 4 bases and J by 1 base, with 13 bases between. CDR1 SGHVS and CDR2 FNYEAQ come from the germline V gene. The CDR3 loop reads CASSSGGAGQETQYF. CDR3 DNA: TGTGCCAGCAGCTCGGGCGGAGCGGGCCAAGAGACCCAGTACTTC.

J is TRBJ2-7 and V is TRBV7-8; no definite D call. Germline assignment: CDR1 SGHVS and CDR2 FQNEAQ. The CDR3 runs 14 residues. The V end lost 0 bases, the J end lost 3 bases, and 9 bases lay between the germline ends. In nucleotides, the CDR3 is TGTGCCAGCAGCTTAGCGGAACACCACTACGAGCAGTACTTC. Encoded protein: CASSLAEHHYEQYF.

This clone appeared a single time. This chain uses TRBV5-4 with TRBJ1-4; tentatively, D is TRBD1 (6 bases). The germline gives CDR1 SGHNT, CDR2 YYREEE (reference sequence). The CDR3 loop spans 15 amino acids. V was trimmed by 0 bases and J by 5 bases, leaving 11 bases between them. This CDR3 is CASSLAAGDNEKLFF. CDR3 DNA: TGTGCCAGCAGCTTGGCCGCAGGGGACAATGAAAAACTGTTTTTT.

V and J are TRBV5-6 and TRBJ1-5; possibly TRBD1 for D (5 bases). V lost 6 bases and J 0 bases, leaving 16 bases between the germline ends. This CDR3 has 16 residues. Germline V lookup: CDR1 SGHDT, CDR2 YYEEEE. For the CDR3, the DNA is TGTGCCAGCAACCCGGGGGGTATGAATAGCAATCAGCCCCAGCATTTT. This translates into CASNPGGMNSNQPQHF.

About this clone: One end of the junction varies from germline; a read error may be responsible. The chain links TRBV5-6 to TRBJ2-7; D is possibly TRBD2 (5 bases). Germline values: CDR1 SGHDT, CDR2 YYEEEE. This CDR3 spans 13 amino acids. CDR3 coding DNA: TGTGCCAGCAGGTTGGGAGTATCTGACGAGCAGTACTTC. It translates to CASRLGVSDEQYF.

This chain uses TRBV10-3 with TRBJ2-3, with D perhaps TRBD2 (5 bases). There are 15 residues in the CDR3. Germline CDR1 is ENHRY and CDR2 is SYGVKD. Trimming removed 0 bases from V and 5 bases from J, with 12 bases in between. CDR3 bases: TGTGCCATCAGTGAGTCGAAGGTAGCGAAAGATACGCAGTATTTT. Encoded protein: CAISESKVAKDTQYF.

The chain carries TRBV6-1 and TRBJ1-2; D is possibly TRBD1 (5 bases). The germline V and J ends were trimmed by 1 base and 8 bases, with 14 bases remaining between them. The CDR3 has 14 amino acids. Germline loops: CDR1 MNHNS, CDR2 SASEGT. The CDR3 sequence: CASSEGGQGGGYTF. The CDR3 nucleotides read TGTGCCAGCAGTGAAGGTGGCCAGGGTGGCGGCTACACCTTC.

This clone has a single count. The genes are TRBV5-1 and TRBJ1-5; 7 nucleotides agree with TRBD1. The V gene end was trimmed by 2 bases and the J gene end by 4 bases; junction bases not matched to a gene: 3. This CDR3 region has 14 residues. From germline, CDR1 is SGHRS and CDR2 YFSETQ. CDR3 bases: TGCGCCAGCAGCTTTGACAGGGTTAATCAGCCCCAGCATTTT. This translates into CASSFDRVNQPQHF.

The chain employs TRBV6-5 and TRBJ1-2; unclear D gene. This CDR3 comprises 14 residues. Germline V gene data show CDR1 as MNHEY and CDR2 as SVGAGI. V lost 6 bases and J 4 bases, leaving 15 bases between the germline ends. The CDR3 region is CASRSAITGYGYTF. The CDR3 DNA is TGTGCCAGCAGGTCGGCGATTACTGGCTATGGCTACACCTTC.

The chain recombines TRBV5-1 with TRBJ2-7; 9 nucleotides line up with TRBD1. Germline values: CDR1 SGHRS, CDR2 YFSETQ. Germline trimming cut 4 bases from V and 3 bases from J; bases unmatched to any gene: 5. The CDR3 is 14 residues long. CDR3 loop: CASSPTGGYYEQYF. In nucleotides, the CDR3 is TGCGCCAGCAGCCCTACAGGGGGCTACTACGAGCAGTACTTC.

The chain has TRBV5-6 and TRBJ2-3; D call uncertain. V was pared by 4 bases and J by 0 bases, with 12 bases between. This CDR3 is built from 15 residues. Per germline, CDR1 SGHDT and CDR2 YYEEEE. Here the CDR3 DNA reads TGTGCCAGCAGCCCGGACGGATCTAGCACAGATACGCAGTATTTT. It encodes CASSPDGSSTDTQYF.

This clone was seen just once. This chain links TRBV14 with TRBJ2-5, with 9 bases lining up with TRBD2. Germline trimming cut 4 bases from V and 0 bases from J; bases unmatched to any gene: 6. This CDR3 has 16 residues. CDR1 and CDR2 from the germline V gene are SGHDN and FVKESK. CDR3 amino acids: CASSLRTSAYQETQYF. In nucleotides, the CDR3 is TGTGCCAGCAGCCTCCGGACTAGCGCGTACCAAGAGACCCAGTACTTC.

J is TRBJ1-2 and V is TRBV30; D gene uncertain. Germline V gene sequence: CDR1 GTSNPN, CDR2 SVGIG (reference sequence). This CDR3 is built from 13 residues. V gave up 4 bases and J gave up 6 bases, with 15 bases separating them. This chain's CDR3 is CAWTPGVWHGYTF. CDR3 coding DNA: TGTGCCTGGACGCCCGGGGTATGGCATGGCTACACCTTC.

The chain links TRBV10-1 to TRBJ1-5, with D possibly TRBD1 on 6 matching bases. Trimming removed 0 bases at V and 10 bases at J, with 10 bases between. This CDR3 is 13 amino acids long. Germline-derived CDR1 and CDR2 are WNHNN and SYGVQD (reference sequence). CDR3 sequence reads: CASSESVGGPQHF. As DNA, the CDR3 is TGCGCCAGCAGTGAGTCGGTAGGGGGTCCCCAGCATTTT.

This chain connects TRBV7-6 to TRBJ2-6, with 8 positions matching TRBD2. CDR1 is SGHVS and CDR2 is FNYEAQ in the germline V gene. With V trimmed by 1 base and J by 0 bases, 5 bases remained unmatched. CDR3 size: 18 residues. CDR3 loop: CASSLGVAGPSGANVLTF. The CDR3 DNA reads as TGTGCCAGCAGCTTAGGGGTAGCGGGACCCTCTGGGGCCAACGTCCTGACTTTC.

The V and J genes are TRBV27 and TRBJ1-1; D ambiguous. Trimming took off 3 bases at V and 1 base at J, with 9 bases between the two ends. The CDR3 has 14 residues. CDR1 MNHEY and CDR2 SMNVEV come from the germline V gene (reference sequence). CDR3 sequence: CASSFLPENTEAFF. The CDR3 DNA reads as TGTGCCAGCAGTTTCTTGCCGGAGAACACTGAAGCTTTCTTT.

The rearrangement joins TRBV11-3 to TRBJ2-2, with 7 bases identical to TRBD2. Germline trimming cut 8 bases from V and 4 bases from J; bases unmatched to any gene: 4. The CDR3 covers 13 residues. Germline assignment: CDR1 SGHNT and CDR2 YENEEA. This CDR3 is CASREVGTGELFF. In DNA form, the CDR3 reads TGTGCCAGCCGGGAGGTCGGCACCGGGGAGCTGTTTTTT.

The chain links TRBV13 to TRBJ2-3, with TRBD2 matching 9 bases. Germline V gene sequence: CDR1 PRHDT, CDR2 FYEKMQ (reference sequence). The CDR3 runs 15 residues. Germline trimming cut 3 bases from V and 6 bases from J; bases unmatched to any gene: 7. The CDR3 DNA reads TGTGCCAGCAGCTTTCTAGCGGGAAATCGGGATACGCAGTATTTT. Translation: CASSFLAGNRDTQYF.

The chain employs TRBV9 and TRBJ2-3; D assignment may be TRBD1 or TRBD2 (6 bases each). The germline CDR1 and CDR2 sequences are SGDLS and YYNGEE. The CDR3 loop spans 19 amino acids. Trimming took off 4 bases at V and 1 base at J, with 25 bases between the two ends. The DNA for the CDR3 is TGTGCCAGCAGCCTCCGGGGGCCTAGAGACTATACTCGCACAGATACGCAGTATTTT. Amino acids: CASSLRGPRDYTRTDTQYF.